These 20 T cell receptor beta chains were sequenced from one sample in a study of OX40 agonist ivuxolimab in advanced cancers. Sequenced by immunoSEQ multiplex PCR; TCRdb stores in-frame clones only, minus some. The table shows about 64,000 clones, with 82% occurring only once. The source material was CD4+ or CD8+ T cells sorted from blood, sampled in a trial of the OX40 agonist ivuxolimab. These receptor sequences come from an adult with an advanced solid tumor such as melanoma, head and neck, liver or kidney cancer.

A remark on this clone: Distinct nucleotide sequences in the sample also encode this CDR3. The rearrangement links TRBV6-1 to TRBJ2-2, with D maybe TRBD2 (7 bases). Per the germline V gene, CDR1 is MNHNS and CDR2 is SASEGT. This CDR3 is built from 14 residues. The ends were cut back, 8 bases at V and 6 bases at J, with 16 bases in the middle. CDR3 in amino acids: CASGQPAGAGELFF. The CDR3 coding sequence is TGTGCCAGCGGACAGCCCGCGGGAGCCGGGGAGCTGTTTTTT.

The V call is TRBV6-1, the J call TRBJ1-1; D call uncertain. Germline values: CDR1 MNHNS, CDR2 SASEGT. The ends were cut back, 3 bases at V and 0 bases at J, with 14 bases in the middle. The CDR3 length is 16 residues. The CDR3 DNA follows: TGTGCCAGCAGTGATCCGGACGGTTTCATGAACACTGAAGCTTTCTTT. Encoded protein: CASSDPDGFMNTEAFF.

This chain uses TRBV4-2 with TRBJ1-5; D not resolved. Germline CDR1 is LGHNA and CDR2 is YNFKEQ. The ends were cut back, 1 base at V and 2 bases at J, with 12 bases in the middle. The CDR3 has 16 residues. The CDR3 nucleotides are TGTGCCAGCAGCCAAGTTACGTATTCTGGCAATCAGCCCCAGCATTTT. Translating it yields CASSQVTYSGNQPQHF.

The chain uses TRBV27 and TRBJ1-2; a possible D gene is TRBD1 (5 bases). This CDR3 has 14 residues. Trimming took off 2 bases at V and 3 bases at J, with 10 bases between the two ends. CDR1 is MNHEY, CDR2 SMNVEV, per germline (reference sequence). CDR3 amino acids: CASSLTQGYYGYTF. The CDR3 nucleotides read TGTGCCAGCAGTTTAACCCAGGGTTACTATGGCTACACCTTC.

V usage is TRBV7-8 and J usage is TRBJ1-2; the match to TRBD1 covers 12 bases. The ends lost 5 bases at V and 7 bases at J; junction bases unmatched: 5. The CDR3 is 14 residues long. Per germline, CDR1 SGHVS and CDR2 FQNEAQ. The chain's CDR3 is CASSVGQGAAGYTF. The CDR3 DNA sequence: TGTGCCAGCAGCGTGGGACAGGGGGCGGCTGGCTACACCTTC. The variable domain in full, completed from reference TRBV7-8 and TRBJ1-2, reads GAGVSQSPRYKVAKRGQDVALRCDPISGHVSLFWYQQALGQGPEFLTYFQNEAQLDKSGLPSDRFFAERPEGSVSTLKIQRTQQEDSAVYLCASSVGQGAAGYTFGSGTRLTVV.

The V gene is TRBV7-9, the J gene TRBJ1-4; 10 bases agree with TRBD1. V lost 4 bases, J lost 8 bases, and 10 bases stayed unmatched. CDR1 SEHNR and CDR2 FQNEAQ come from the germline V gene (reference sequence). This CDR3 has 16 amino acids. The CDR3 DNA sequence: TGTGCCAGCAGCTCTCTTGCGGGGACAGGGGAGGAAAAACTGTTTTTT. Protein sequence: CASSSLAGTGEEKLFF. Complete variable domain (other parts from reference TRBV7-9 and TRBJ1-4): DTGVSQNPRHKITKRGQNVTFRCDPISEHNRLYWYRQTLGQGPEFLTYFQNEAQLEKSRLLSDRFSAERPKGSFSTLEIQRTEQGDSAMYLCASSSLAGTGEEKLFFGSGTQLSVL.

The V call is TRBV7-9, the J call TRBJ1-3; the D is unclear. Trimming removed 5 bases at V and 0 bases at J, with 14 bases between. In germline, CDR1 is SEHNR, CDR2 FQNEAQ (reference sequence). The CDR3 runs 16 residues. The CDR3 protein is CASSRLLGSSGNTIYF. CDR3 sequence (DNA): TGTGCCAGCAGCCGTTTGTTAGGAAGCTCTGGAAACACCATATATTTT.

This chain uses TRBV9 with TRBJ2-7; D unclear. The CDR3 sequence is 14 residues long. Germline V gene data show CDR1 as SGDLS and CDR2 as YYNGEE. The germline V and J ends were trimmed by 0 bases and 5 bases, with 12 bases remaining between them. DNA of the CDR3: TGTGCCAGCAGCGTAGGTTGGAGTACCGACGAGCAGTACTTC. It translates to CASSVGWSTDEQYF.

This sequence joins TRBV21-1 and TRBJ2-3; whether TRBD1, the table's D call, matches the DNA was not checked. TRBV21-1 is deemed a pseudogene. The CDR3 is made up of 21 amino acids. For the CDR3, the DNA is TGTGCCAGCAGCAAACCTCCTGAGGGGGGCAGGGGGCTATCTTTCACAGATACGCAGTATTTT. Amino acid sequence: CASSKPPEGGRGLSFTDTQYF.

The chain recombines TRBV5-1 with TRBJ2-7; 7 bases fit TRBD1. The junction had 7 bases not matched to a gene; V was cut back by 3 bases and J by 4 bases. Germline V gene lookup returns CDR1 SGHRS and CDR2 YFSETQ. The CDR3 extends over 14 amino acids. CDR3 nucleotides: TGCGCCAGCAGCTCTTCCGGACAGGTATACGAGCAGTACTTC. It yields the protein CASSSSGQVYEQYF. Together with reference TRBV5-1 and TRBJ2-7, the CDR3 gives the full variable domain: KAGVTQTPRYLIKTRGQQVTLSCSPISGHRSVSWYQQTPGQGLQFLFEYFSETQRNKGNFPGRFSGRQFSNSRSEMNVSTLELGDSALYLCASSSSGQVYEQYFGPGTRLTVT.

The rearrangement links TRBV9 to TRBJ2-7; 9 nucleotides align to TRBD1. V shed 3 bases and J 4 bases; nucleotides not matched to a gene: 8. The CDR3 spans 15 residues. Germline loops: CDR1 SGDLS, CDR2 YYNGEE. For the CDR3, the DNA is TGTGCCAGCAGCGAGACCGGGACAGGGATGTACGAGCAGTACTTC. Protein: CASSETGTGMYEQYF.

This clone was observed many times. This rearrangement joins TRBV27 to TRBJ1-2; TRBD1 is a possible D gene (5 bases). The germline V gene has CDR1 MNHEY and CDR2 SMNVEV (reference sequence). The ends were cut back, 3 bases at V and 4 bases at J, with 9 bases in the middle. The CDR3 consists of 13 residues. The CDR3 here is CASSLSRAYGYTF. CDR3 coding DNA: TGTGCCAGCAGTTTGTCCAGGGCCTATGGCTACACCTTC.

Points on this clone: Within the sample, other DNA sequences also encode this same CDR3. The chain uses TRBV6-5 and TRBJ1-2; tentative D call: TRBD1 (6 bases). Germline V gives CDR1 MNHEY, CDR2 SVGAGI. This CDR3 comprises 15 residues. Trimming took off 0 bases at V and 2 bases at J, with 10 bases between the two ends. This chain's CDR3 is CASSYSTGANYGYTF. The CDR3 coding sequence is TGTGCCAGCAGTTACTCGACAGGCGCAAACTATGGCTACACCTTC.

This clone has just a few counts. The CDR3 DNA reads as TGTGCCAGCAGCTTGCATCCCCTGGGAACTGAAGCTTTCTTT. It yields the protein CASSLHPLGTEAFF. J is TRBJ1-1 and V is TRBV5-6; D is undetermined. CDR1 and CDR2 (germline): SGHDT, YYEEEE. This CDR3 is 14 amino acids long. The V and J ends lost 1 base and 5 bases respectively, with 12 bases between them.

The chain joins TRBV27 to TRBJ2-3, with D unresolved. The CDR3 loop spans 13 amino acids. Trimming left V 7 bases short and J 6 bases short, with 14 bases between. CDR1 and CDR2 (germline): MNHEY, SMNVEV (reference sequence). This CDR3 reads CASTPYPPDTQYF. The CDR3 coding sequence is TGTGCCAGCACCCCTTACCCCCCGGATACGCAGTATTTT.

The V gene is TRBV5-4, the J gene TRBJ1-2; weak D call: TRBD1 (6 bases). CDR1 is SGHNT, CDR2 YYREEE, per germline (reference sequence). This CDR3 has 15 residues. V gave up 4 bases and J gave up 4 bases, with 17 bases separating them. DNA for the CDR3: TGTGCCAGCAGCCCGGACAGAAATTTTCCCTATGGCTACACCTTC. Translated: CASSPDRNFPYGYTF.

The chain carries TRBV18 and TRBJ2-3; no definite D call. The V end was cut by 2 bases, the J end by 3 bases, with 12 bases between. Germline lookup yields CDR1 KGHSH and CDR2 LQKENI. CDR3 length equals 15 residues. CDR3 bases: TGTGCCAGCTCACCAGCGCTAAGTATAACAGATACGCAGTATTTT. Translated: CASSPALSITDTQYF.

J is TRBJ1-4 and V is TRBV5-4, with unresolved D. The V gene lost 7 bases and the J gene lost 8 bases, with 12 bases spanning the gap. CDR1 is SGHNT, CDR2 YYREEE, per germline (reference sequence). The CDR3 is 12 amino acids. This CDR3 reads CASSEGREKLFF. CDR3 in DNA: TGTGCCAGCTCGGAGGGAAGGGAAAAACTGTTTTTT.

The chain's CDR3 is CASSLRLVQGAGDTQYF. The CDR3 nucleotides read TGCGCCAGCAGCTTACGCCTAGTTCAGGGGGCGGGAGATACGCAGTATTTT. This chain connects TRBV5-1 to TRBJ2-3; TRBD1 matches at 8 bases. Germline V gene lookup returns CDR1 SGHRS and CDR2 YFSETQ. J was trimmed by 5 bases and V by 2 bases; bases with no gene match: 13. The CDR3 totals 17 residues.

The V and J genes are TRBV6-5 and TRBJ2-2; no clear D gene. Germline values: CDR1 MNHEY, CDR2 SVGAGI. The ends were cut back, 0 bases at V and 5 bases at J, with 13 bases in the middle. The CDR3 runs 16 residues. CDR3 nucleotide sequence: TGTGCCAGCAGTTACTCGTGGCAGGCTCGAACCGGGGAGCTGTTTTTT. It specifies CASSYSWQARTGELFF.